This T cell receptor beta chain stems from a study of shared clonotypes between healthy human individuals (dated by TCRdb to 2020 to 2022). Describing the broader study: A couple of women and a few men aged 18 to 49 years were included in the cohort. Per donor, three plates each were used for CD4 naive and CD4 memory, two for CD8 naive, and one for CD8 memory. The study deeply sequenced blood TCR repertoires of several healthy adults to estimate repertoire size and the extent of clonotype sharing between individuals. Libraries were prepared and TCR repertoires were sequenced by different laboratories using diverse techniques, in order to increase sequencing depth and limit assay-specific biases. Each donor's leukapheresis produced roughly between about 0.8 and 10 billion PBMCs. The paper as a whole reports these results and caveats: Sampling was restricted to blood, and TCR repertoires in tissue are likely to differ from TCR repertoires in blood. The small number of donors limited the genetic and exposure-history diversity represented. Sharing across a handful of donors was observed for around 4.8% of naive CD4, 3% to 3.5% of naive CD8, about 2.5% of memory CD4, and approximately 0.41% of memory CD8 clonotypes. Based on pairwise subsampling, the degree of clonotype sharing among donors was expected to be affected by sequencing depth. Naive subsets generally had larger estimated clonotype richness than memory subsets. Clonotypes shared by all four sorted-subset donors showed higher generation probabilities than non-shared clonotypes. Rarefaction of sorted-subset datasets indicated incomplete sequencing despite the large sequencing depth.

Using the deep immunoSEQ assay, TCR CDR3 regions were amplified from genomic DNA by multiplex PCR. Extracted genomic DNA from each cell subset was distributed evenly across all wells of several immunoSEQ 96-well plates, and each plate was treated as a replicate. Each replicate PCR for sorted subsets received about 180 ng genomic DNA, equal to 30,000 or so T cell genomes. The purified libraries were quantified using a Qubit 3.0 fluorometer, sized with a Bioanalyzer 2100, and then quantified again using the KAPA Library Quantification kit. Each immunoSEQ 96-well plate was sequenced on its own single-read 150-cycle Illumina NextSeq 550 flow cell. The authors processed their data as follows. The immunoSEQ output contained only junctional sequences without quality scores, so filtering could not match that applied to full-length reads. Sequences were annotated with PyIR, a Python wrapper for IgBLAST v1.9, and V/J genes and CDR3 were assigned using IMGT germline references. Reads were removed for weak V/J assignments (E-value above 1e-6), missing CDR3, stop codons, out-of-frame junctions, or ambiguous translated residues. V3J clonotypes were defined by identical inferred V gene, J gene, and CDR3 amino acid sequence. The percentage overlap between two repertoires was calculated by dividing the number of shared unique clonotypes by the size of the smaller repertoire. RTK rarefaction, the Chao1 estimator, and Recon v2.1 estimates of unobserved clonotypes were used to assess repertoire richness. Generation probabilities for all TCRbeta clonotypes obtained by the gDNA method from four donors were computed using OLGA. TCRdb holds this immuneACCESS table with in-frame rearrangements only. Some clones are missing; in checked studies, unresolved V genes explain under half, and the rest has no known cause. The V and J calls and the clone size are those of that table, but D and trimming were determined from the DNA. Within this sample are about 2.4 million clones, with 80% to 95% of them counted one time only. Together, the top ten hold about 0.39% of the sample.

The donors were healthy, HIV-negative adults with no recently reported acute infections or vaccinations. Every donor was a Caucasian adult living in Nashville, Tennessee, USA. CD4+ T cells were enriched through magnetic negative selection, after which naive cells were positively selected on CD45RA and the remaining negative fraction served as the memory subset. Blood was collected by leukapheresis, and PBMCs were isolated by Ficoll-Histopaque density gradient centrifugation and then cryopreserved in liquid nitrogen vapor phase. Analytical flow cytometry was used to check the purity and quantity of every magnetically sorted T cell population. Each sorted fraction had its genomic DNA isolated and then quantified by UV absorbance on a Nanodrop 2000c. Including the terminal cysteine and phenylalanine, the CDR3 comprises 12 residues. The kept DNA is CDR3 alone, 36 bases in frame from the first base. The V end gives up 8 bases and the J end 5 bases, leaving 2 bases in the junction not matched to a gene. According to the germline V gene, CDR1 reads MGHDK and CDR2 reads SYGVNS.

On this clone itself: Its target antigen remains unknown. Per-nucleotide qualities are absent, and no much larger clonotype sits a single base away.

This TCR was recovered from a young man in good health. Some clones in this sample may be carry-over from other donors' samples. The sample comprised naive CD4+ T cells from PBMCs. The cell subset or site label of this sample denotes: CD45RA+ positively selected. The rearranged segments are TRBV25-1 and TRBJ1-4, and TRBD1 aligns with 7 junction nucleotides. DNA sequence: TGTGCCAGCGGGGGACAGAATGAAAAACTGTTTTTT. It is translated as CASGGQNEKLFF.